These 10 T cell receptor beta chains were sequenced from one sample in a study of blood T cell repertoires in COVID-19. Using immunoSEQ multiplex PCR, the repertoire was profiled, and TCRdb retains in-frame clones only, with some absent. This sample has over 200,000 clones, with about nine tenths found just once. The sequencing sample was made of peripheral blood. The receptors here all came from a woman aged 60-70 years with acute or convalescent COVID-19.

The chain joins TRBV14 to TRBJ2-1; D is ambiguous. CDR3 length: 15 amino acids. Germline CDR1 and CDR2: SGHDN and FVKESK. Trimming stripped 0 bases from V and 0 bases from J, with 6 bases between. The CDR3 coding sequence is TGTGCCAGCAGCCAAGAGTGGAGCTCCTACAATGAGCAGTTCTTC. This gives the protein CASSQEWSSYNEQFF.

The rearrangement joins TRBV18 to TRBJ2-7, with a tentative D call TRBD2 (6 bases). This CDR3 spans 15 amino acids. V lost 0 bases, J lost 3 bases, and 12 bases lay in between. Looked up from germline, CDR1 is KGHSH and CDR2 is LQKENI. The CDR3 bases are TGTGCCAGCTCACCACCGTCCAGCGGGTTCTACGAGCAGTACTTC. This encodes CASSPPSSGFYEQYF.

The CDR3 loop is CSASPPGQDVYGYTF. The CDR3 region has the DNA TGCAGTGCTAGTCCACCGGGACAGGACGTGTATGGCTACACCTTC. The chain recombines TRBV20-1 with TRBJ1-2, with 8 bases identical to TRBD1. Germline loops: CDR1 DFQATT, CDR2 SNEGSKA (reference sequence). This CDR3 comprises 15 residues. The J segment lost 5 bases and the V segment lost 3 bases, leaving 11 bases of the junction unmatched.

This chain joins TRBV3-1 (or the pseudogene TRBV3-2) and TRBJ2-2, with 8 bases matching TRBD2. Trimming removed 1 base from V and 0 bases from J; junction bases left unmatched: 10. CDR1 LGHDT and CDR2 YNNKEL come from the germline V gene (reference sequence). The CDR3 is made up of 19 amino acids. The CDR3 loop reads CASSQALGGGRTNTGELFF. CDR3 nucleotide sequence: TGTGCCAGCAGCCAAGCCCTCGGTGGCGGGAGGACGAACACCGGGGAGCTGTTTTTT.

This chain uses TRBV5-1 with TRBJ2-7; D ambiguous. The CDR3 has 13 amino acids. The germline V and J ends were trimmed by 1 base and 1 base, with 6 bases remaining between them. Germline CDR1 is SGHRS and CDR2 is YFSETQ. CDR3 residues: CASSLSPSYEQYF. The CDR3 DNA reads TGCGCCAGCAGCTTGTCTCCTTCCTACGAGCAGTACTTC. The full variable domain, in which reference TRBV5-1 and TRBJ2-7 provide the parts outside the CDR3, is KAGVTQTPRYLIKTRGQQVTLSCSPISGHRSVSWYQQTPGQGLQFLFEYFSETQRNKGNFPGRFSGRQFSNSRSEMNVSTLELGDSALYLCASSLSPSYEQYFGPGTRLTVT.

This rearrangement joins TRBV28 to TRBJ1-1; 8 positions match TRBD1. Per germline, CDR1 MDHEN and CDR2 SYDVKM. The CDR3 runs to 14 residues. The V gene end was trimmed by 7 bases and the J gene end by 6 bases; junction bases not matched to a gene: 10. The CDR3 nucleotides are TGTGCCAGCAATACCCAGGGGGCCTACGCTGAAGCTTTCTTT. Translation: CASNTQGAYAEAFF.

This chain links TRBV10-3 with TRBJ2-1, with 9 bases matching TRBD2. This CDR3 has 14 amino acids. The V gene's germline CDR1 is ENHRY and CDR2 SYGVKD. The V segment lost 4 bases and the J segment 8 bases; nucleotides outside the gene matches: 6. The CDR3 region is CAISGGLAWYEQFF. The CDR3 region has the DNA TGTGCCATCAGTGGCGGACTAGCGTGGTATGAGCAGTTCTTC.

This sequence joins TRBV7-2 and TRBJ2-7; 12 bases are a match to TRBD2. The V and J ends lost 5 bases and 4 bases, in that order; junction bases with no gene match: 9. The length of the CDR3 is 16 residues. CDR1 is SGHTA and CDR2 is FQGNSA in the germline V gene. The CDR3 sequence is CASSPRLAGDEYEQYF. Here the CDR3 DNA reads TGTGCCAGCAGCCCAAGACTAGCGGGAGACGAATACGAGCAGTACTTC.

This chain connects TRBV18 to TRBJ1-5; 8 nucleotides match TRBD1. Germline trimming cut 3 bases from V and 3 bases from J; bases unmatched to any gene: 4. CDR3 length equals 15 residues. Germline loops: CDR1 KGHSH, CDR2 LQKENI. CDR3 in DNA: TGTGCCAGCTCACCGACAGGGGTCGACAATCAGCCCCAGCATTTT. Encoded protein: CASSPTGVDNQPQHF.

The chain uses TRBV3-1 (or the pseudogene TRBV3-2) and TRBJ1-5, with 8 nucleotides matching TRBD1. CDR3 length: 14 amino acids. CDR1 LGHDT and CDR2 YNNKEL come from the germline V gene (reference sequence). Unmatched junction bases numbered 6, after V lost 4 bases and J lost 7 bases. The CDR3 loop reads CASSPGQGVQPQHF. CDR3 sequence (DNA): TGTGCCAGCAGCCCTGGACAGGGTGTACAGCCCCAGCATTTT.